Reported below is one T cell receptor beta chain. The CDR3 consists of 12 residues. Trimming cost V 0 bases and J 7 bases, with 5 bases left between them. Germline CDR1 reads SGHTS; CDR2 reads YDEGEE. This table comes from immunoSEQ multiplex PCR, and its TCRdb copy is limited to in-frame clones, with some not included. The sample shows fewer than 200,000 clones, 86% of them seen only once. This specimen comes from a study of cytomegalovirus exposure and HLA in healthy donors. The source is a man aged 25-45 years in good health and CMV-seropositive. This sequence joins TRBV5-8 and TRBJ2-1; D unclear. Specimen: PBMCs. This CDR3 reads CASSLGANEQFF. DNA for the CDR3: TGTGCCAGCAGCTTGGGAGCGAATGAGCAGTTCTTC.